A selection of T cell receptor beta chains follows, all from one sample in a study of cytomegalovirus exposure and HLA in healthy donors. Produced via immunoSEQ multiplex PCR; TCRdb's table is partial and in-frame only. The table lists about 140,000 clones, around four fifths of them singletons. The sample consisted of PBMCs. These receptors came from a man aged 30 to 39 in good health and CMV-seropositive. CDR3s include the opening cysteine and the closing phenylalanine or tryptophan. The D gene is left open where the match is weak. For some rows the clone size is stated as once, few or many, or as a class when expanded; others skip it.

clone_size d_call j_call v_call cdr3_aa cdr3_nt
. . TRBJ2-5 TRBV30 CAWTLGRVRGETQYF TGTGCCTGGACTCTGGGTAGAGTCAGGGGAGAGACCCAGTACTTC
. TRBD1 TRBJ1-5 TRBV2 CASSSQGNSNQPQHF TGTGCCAGCAGTTCACAGGGGAATAGCAATCAGCCCCAGCATTTT
. TRBD1 TRBJ2-7 TRBV6-5 CASSYSGGPYEQYF TGTGCCAGCAGTTACTCAGGGGGCCCCTACGAGCAGTACTTC
few TRBD2 TRBJ2-1 TRBV7-2 CASSLGGTSGYNEQFF TGTGCCAGCAGCTTAGGTGGGACTAGCGGTTACAATGAGCAGTTCTTC
few TRBD1 TRBJ2-7 TRBV6-1 CASSSGQDYEQYF TGTGCCAGCAGTTCGGGACAGGACTACGAGCAGTACTTC
. TRBD2 TRBJ2-2 TRBV13 CASSFGTSGKTGNTGELFF TGTGCCAGCAGCTTCGGGACTAGCGGGAAGACGGGTAACACCGGGGAGCTGTTTTTT
. . TRBJ2-5 TRBV7-9 CASSSQQDTQETQYF TGTGCCAGCAGCTCCCAACAAGACACTCAAGAGACCCAGTACTTC
few TRBD1 TRBJ1-1 TRBV7-6 CASSRDRETEAFF TGTGCCAGCAGCCGGGACAGGGAGACTGAAGCTTTCTTT
. TRBD1 TRBJ1-5 TRBV29-1 CSVGQGNQPQHF TGCAGCGTAGGACAGGGCAATCAGCCCCAGCATTTT
. . TRBJ2-7 TRBV7-9 CASSRDSGYEQYF TGTGCCAGCAGCCGGGACTCGGGTTACGAGCAGTACTTC
once TRBD1 TRBJ1-1 TRBV11-2 CASSFGQGEAFF TGTGCCAGCAGCTTCGGACAGGGGGAGGCTTTCTTT
. TRBD1 TRBJ1-2 TRBV6-6 CASRAGQNNYGYTF TGTGCCAGCAGGGCGGGACAGAATAACTATGGCTACACCTTC
. . TRBJ1-5 TRBV5-1 CASSLGGLNQPQHF TGCGCCAGCAGCCTAGGAGGGCTCAATCAGCCCCAGCATTTT
. . TRBJ2-5 TRBV5-1 CASSVEGAETQYF TGCGCCAGCAGCGTTGAAGGGGCAGAGACCCAGTACTTC
. . TRBJ2-7 TRBV19 CASSIDFPSGRAYEQYF TGTGCCAGTAGTATAGATTTCCCTTCCGGTAGAGCCTACGAGCAGTACTTC
. TRBD2 TRBJ2-3 TRBV25-1 CASSPSGMGTDTQYF TGTGCCAGCAGTCCTAGCGGGATGGGCACAGATACGCAGTATTTT
. TRBD1 TRBJ2-1 TRBV6-1 CASRWTGGDEQFF TGTGCCAGCAGATGGACAGGGGGCGATGAGCAGTTCTTC
. . TRBJ2-7 TRBV2 CASNPEAGSYEQYF TGTGCCAGCAACCCCGAAGCGGGCTCCTACGAGCAGTACTTC
. TRBD2 TRBJ2-3 TRBV5-4 CASSSGTSGFTDTQYF TGTGCCAGCAGCTCCGGGACTAGCGGTTTCACAGATACGCAGTATTTT
. . TRBJ1-6 TRBV5-4 CASSMDLGGAGSPLHF TGTGCCAGCAGCATGGACCTGGGGGGGGCGGGTTCACCCCTCCACTTT
. TRBD2 TRBJ2-7 TRBV28 CATGGRGRRNEQYF TGTGCCACCGGGGGTCGCGGGAGGAGGAACGAGCAGTACTTC
. . TRBJ2-1 TRBV6-5 CASSLSGGADEQFF TGTGCCAGCAGTTTGAGTGGGGGGGCCGATGAGCAGTTCTTC
. TRBD2 TRBJ2-3 TRBV5-4 CASSLVGTSSDTQYF TGTGCCAGCAGCTTGGTTGGGACTAGCAGCGATACGCAGTATTTT
. . TRBJ1-3 TRBV5-1 CASSNYGNTIYF TGCGCCAGCAGCAACTACGGAAACACCATATATTTT
few . TRBJ2-7 TRBV18 CASSPDSSYEQYF TGTGCCAGCTCACCTGACAGCTCCTACGAGCAGTACTTC
. TRBD1 TRBJ2-1 TRBV27 CASRGQGSYNEQFF TGTGCCAGCAGGGGACAGGGATCCTACAATGAGCAGTTCTTC
. TRBD2 TRBJ2-3 TRBV7-3 CASSPLAGGPADTQYF TGTGCCAGCAGCCCTTTAGCGGGGGGGCCCGCAGATACGCAGTATTTT
once . TRBJ1-1 TRBV9 CASSVLPDSMNTEAFF TGTGCCAGCAGCGTCTTGCCAGACTCCATGAACACTGAAGCTTTCTTT
. . TRBJ2-5 TRBV11-3 CASSLTGSETQYF TGTGCCAGCAGCCTGACAGGTTCGGAGACCCAGTACTTC